The clone carrying this T cell receptor (beta chain) was found once. The target antigen is unknown. This sample was taken from a study of T cell responses to AZD1222 COVID-19 vaccine. Overall study context: The analysis combined second doses at about 4 or about 12 weeks.

Sequencing used immunoSEQ multiplex PCR; TCRdb keeps in-frame clones, though not all of them. The profile shows roughly 100,000 clones, about 89% of them singletons. Study-wide points: White British people made up most donors, females outnumbered males, and clonal diversity was possibly underestimated.

Trimming took off 3 bases at V and 2 bases at J, with 8 bases between the two ends. Per germline, CDR1 SGHRS and CDR2 YFSETQ. The CDR3 runs to 13 residues. The chain has TRBV5-1 and TRBJ2-5, with D unresolved. The material was peripheral blood, obtained on day 0 of AZD1222 vaccination. The sequence was obtained from an adult in good health. In nucleotides, the CDR3 is TGCGCCAGCAGCTCTTCCCCGCAAGAGACCCAGTACTTC. Its translation: CASSSSPQETQYF.